A selection of T cell receptor beta chains follows, all from one sample in a study of CD8+ T cells in alopecia areata. Profiling relied on immunoSEQ multiplex PCR, and the TCRdb table lists in-frame clones only, not all of them. The sample has about 180,000 clones, roughly 63% seen once. The sequencing used CD4+ T cells sorted from blood, collected at approximately week 56, from a patient treated with tofacitinib. The receptor source for this set is a human donor with alopecia areata. Each CDR3 is given with its conserved first and last residue. D genes are given only for firm matches. Size is omitted from some rows. Given values are once, few, many or a class for expanded clones.

NA	TRBV4-1	NA	TRBJ2-7	CASSLLGGEQYF	TGCGCCAGCAGCCTGCTAGGGGGCGAGCAGTACTTC
NA	TRBV14	few	TRBJ1-2	CASSQDWRAYGYTF	TGTGCCAGCAGCCAAGATTGGAGGGCCTATGGCTACACCTTC
NA	TRBV30	NA	TRBJ2-2	CAWSNRMNTGELFF	TGTGCCTGGAGTAACAGAATGAACACCGGGGAGCTGTTTTTT
NA	TRBV19	NA	TRBJ2-2	CASRSGIGTGELFF	TGTGCCAGTAGATCGGGCATAGGGACCGGGGAGCTGTTTTTT
TRBD2	TRBV13	NA	TRBJ2-3	CASSALAGNGDTQYF	TGTGCCAGCAGCGCACTAGCGGGGAACGGAGATACGCAGTATTTT
NA	TRBV30	NA	TRBJ1-6	CAWSVGVSYNSPLHF	TGTGCCTGGAGTGTTGGGGTCTCCTATAATTCACCCCTCCACTTT
NA	TRBV29-1	few	TRBJ1-1	CSGGQTENTEAFF	TGCAGCGGTGGACAGACAGAGAACACTGAAGCTTTCTTT
NA	TRBV7-9	NA	TRBJ1-1	CASSWVETEAFF	TGTGCCAGCAGCTGGGTGGAGACTGAAGCTTTCTTT
NA	TRBV7-9	few	TRBJ2-7	CASITSGQGNSYEQYF	TGTGCCAGCATCACATCTGGGCAGGGGAACTCCTACGAGCAGTACTTC
NA	TRBV30	NA	TRBJ1-6	CAWSVLAEYNSPLHF	TGTGCCTGGAGTGTATTGGCAGAATATAATTCACCCCTCCACTTT
NA	TRBV30	NA	TRBJ2-5	CAWRGASRQETQYF	TGTGCCTGGAGAGGCGCTAGCAGACAAGAGACCCAGTACTTC
NA	TRBV29-1	few	TRBJ2-2	CSVEVGQGTGELFF	TGCAGCGTTGAAGTGGGGCAGGGCACCGGGGAGCTGTTTTTT